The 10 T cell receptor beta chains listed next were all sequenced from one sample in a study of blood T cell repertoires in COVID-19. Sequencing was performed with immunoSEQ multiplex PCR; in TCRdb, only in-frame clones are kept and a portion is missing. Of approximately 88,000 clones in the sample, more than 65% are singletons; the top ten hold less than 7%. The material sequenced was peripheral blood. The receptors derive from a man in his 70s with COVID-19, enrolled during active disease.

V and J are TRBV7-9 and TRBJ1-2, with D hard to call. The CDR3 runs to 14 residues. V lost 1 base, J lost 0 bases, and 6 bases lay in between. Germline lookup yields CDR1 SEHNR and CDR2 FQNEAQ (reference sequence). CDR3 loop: CASSLVAANYGYTF. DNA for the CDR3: TGTGCCAGCAGCTTAGTCGCAGCTAACTATGGCTACACCTTC. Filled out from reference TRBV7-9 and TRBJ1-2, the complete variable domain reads DTGVSQNPRHKITKRGQNVTFRCDPISEHNRLYWYRQTLGQGPEFLTYFQNEAQLEKSRLLSDRFSAERPKGSFSTLEIQRTEQGDSAMYLCASSLVAANYGYTFGSGTRLTVV.

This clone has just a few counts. The CDR3 coding sequence is TGTGCCAGCAGCTCCTGGGGAGTTAATAGCAATCAGCCCCAGCATTTT. Encoded protein: CASSSWGVNSNQPQHF. This chain uses TRBV7-2 with TRBJ1-5; D gene unclear. CDR3 size: 16 residues. Germline V CDR1 and CDR2: SGHTA, FQGNSA. V lost 4 bases to trimming and J lost 0 bases, with 13 bases between them.

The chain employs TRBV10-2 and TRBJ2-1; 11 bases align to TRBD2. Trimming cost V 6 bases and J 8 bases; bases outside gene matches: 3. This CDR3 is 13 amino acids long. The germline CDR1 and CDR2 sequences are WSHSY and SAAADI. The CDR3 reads CASRTSGSDEQFF. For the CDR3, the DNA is TGCGCCAGCAGAACTAGCGGGAGCGATGAGCAGTTCTTC.

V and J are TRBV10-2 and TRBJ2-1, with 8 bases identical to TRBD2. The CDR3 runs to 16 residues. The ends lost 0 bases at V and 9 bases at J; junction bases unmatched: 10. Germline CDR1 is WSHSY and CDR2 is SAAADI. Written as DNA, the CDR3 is TGCGCCAGCAGTGAGTCAGGGACTAGTTATCTGGGTGAGCAGTTCTTC. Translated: CASSESGTSYLGEQFF.

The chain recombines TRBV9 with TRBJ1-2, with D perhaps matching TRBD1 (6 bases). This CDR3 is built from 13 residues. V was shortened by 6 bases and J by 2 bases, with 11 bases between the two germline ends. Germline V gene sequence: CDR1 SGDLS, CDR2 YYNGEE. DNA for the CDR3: TGTGCCAGCAAAGGGGGTTGGAACTATGGCTACACCTTC. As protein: CASKGGWNYGYTF.

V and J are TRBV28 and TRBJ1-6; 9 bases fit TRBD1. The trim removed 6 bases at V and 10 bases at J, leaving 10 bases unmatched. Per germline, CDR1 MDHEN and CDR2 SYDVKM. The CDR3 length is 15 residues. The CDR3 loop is CASRTGTGNLSPLHF. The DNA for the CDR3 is TGTGCCAGCAGAACCGGGACAGGGAATTTATCACCCCTCCACTTT. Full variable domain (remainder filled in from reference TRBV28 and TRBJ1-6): DVKVTQSSRYLVKRTGEKVFLECVQDMDHENMFWYRQDPGLGLRLIYFSYDVKMKEKGDIPEGYSVSREKKERFSLILESASTNQTSMYLCASRTGTGNLSPLHFGNGTRLTVT.

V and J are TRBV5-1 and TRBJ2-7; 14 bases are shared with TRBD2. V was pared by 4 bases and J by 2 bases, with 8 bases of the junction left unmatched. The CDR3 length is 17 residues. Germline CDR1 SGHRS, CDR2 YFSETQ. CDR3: CASSPTSGRARTYEQYF. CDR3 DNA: TGCGCCAGCAGCCCGACTAGCGGGAGGGCCCGCACCTACGAGCAGTACTTC.

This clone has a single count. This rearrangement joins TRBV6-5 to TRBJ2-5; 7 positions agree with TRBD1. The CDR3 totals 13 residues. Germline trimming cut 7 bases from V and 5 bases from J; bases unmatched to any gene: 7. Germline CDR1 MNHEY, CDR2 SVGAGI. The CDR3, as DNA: TGTGCCAGCAAACGGACAGGCGGGGAGACCCAGTACTTC. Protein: CASKRTGGETQYF.

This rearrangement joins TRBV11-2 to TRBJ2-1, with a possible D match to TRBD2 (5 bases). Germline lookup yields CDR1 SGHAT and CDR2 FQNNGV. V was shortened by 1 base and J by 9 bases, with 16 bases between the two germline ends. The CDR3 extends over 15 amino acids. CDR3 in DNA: TGTGCCAGCAGCTTAGGGCTAGCAAATGCGGTTGAGCAGTTCTTC. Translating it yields CASSLGLANAVEQFF. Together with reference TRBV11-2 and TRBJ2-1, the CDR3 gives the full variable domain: EAGVAQSPRYKIIEKRQSVAFWCNPISGHATLYWYQQILGQGPKLLIQFQNNGVVDDSQLPKDRFSAERLKGVDSTLKIQPAKLEDSAVYLCASSLGLANAVEQFFGPGTRLTVL.

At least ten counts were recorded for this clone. CDR3 sequence (DNA): TGTGCCAGCAGTCTTCAGGGCCGTAGGGCTTTCTTT. Translation gives CASSLQGRRAFF. The genes are TRBV6-5 and TRBJ1-1; a weak D match, TRBD1 (5 bases). CDR1 and CDR2 (germline): MNHEY, SVGAGI. The CDR3 covers 12 residues. Deletions cut 5 bases from V and 11 bases from J, with 15 bases between.